The rows below give T cell receptor beta chains drawn from one sample of a study of cytomegalovirus exposure and HLA in healthy donors. Profiling relied on immunoSEQ multiplex PCR, and the TCRdb table lists in-frame clones only, not all of them. The sample includes about 130,000 clones, approximately 80% of them seen just once. Specimen: PBMCs. Every receptor here comes from a boy aged 2 to 10 in good health and CMV-seronegative. Each CDR3 is given with its conserved first and last residue. D genes are given only for firm matches. Clone size, where shown, is once, few, many, or a class for clones that have expanded.

abundance: .; j_gene: TRBJ1-6; d_gene: .; v_gene: TRBV30; CDR3nt: TGTGCCTGGAGACAGGGATGGGATTCACCCCTCCACTTT; CDR3aa: CAWRQGWDSPLHF
abundance: .; j_gene: TRBJ2-7; d_gene: TRBD1; v_gene: TRBV27; CDR3nt: TGTGCCAGCAGTCCCGGGACAGTGAATTCCTACGAGCAGTACTTC; CDR3aa: CASSPGTVNSYEQYF
abundance: .; j_gene: TRBJ1-2; d_gene: TRBD1; v_gene: TRBV19; CDR3nt: TGTGCCAGTGCCCATTCCGGGACAGGGAGGTATGGCTACACCTTC; CDR3aa: CASAHSGTGRYGYTF
abundance: .; j_gene: TRBJ2-1; d_gene: .; v_gene: TRBV7-2; CDR3nt: TGTGCCAGCACCCTAGTGGCGGGAAATGAGCAGTTCTTC; CDR3aa: CASTLVAGNEQFF
abundance: .; j_gene: TRBJ1-5; d_gene: .; v_gene: TRBV7-9; CDR3nt: TGTGCCAGCAGTCCGGACGGGGATCAGCCCCAGCATTTT; CDR3aa: CASSPDGDQPQHF
abundance: few; j_gene: TRBJ2-1; d_gene: TRBD2; v_gene: TRBV6-1; CDR3nt: TGTGCCAGCAGTGAAGCAGCGGGGGGGTACAATGAGCAGTTCTTC; CDR3aa: CASSEAAGGYNEQFF
abundance: .; j_gene: TRBJ2-1; d_gene: .; v_gene: TRBV4-1; CDR3nt: TGCGCCAGCAGCCAAGACGGATGGGCGTTCTCCTACAATGAGCAGTTCTTC; CDR3aa: CASSQDGWAFSYNEQFF
abundance: .; j_gene: TRBJ2-3; d_gene: TRBD2; v_gene: TRBV29-1; CDR3nt: TGCAGCGTTGGATTAGCGGGAGGCCCCAGTCTGGGGCAGTATTTT; CDR3aa: CSVGLAGGPSLGQYF
abundance: .; j_gene: TRBJ2-2; d_gene: .; v_gene: TRBV27; CDR3nt: TGTGCCAGCAGTACCCAACTTATGGACAGACCGAACACCGGGGAGCTGTTTTTT; CDR3aa: CASSTQLMDRPNTGELFF
abundance: .; j_gene: TRBJ1-2; d_gene: .; v_gene: TRBV5-4; CDR3nt: TGTGCCAGCAGCTTGGGTAGCGCGAACTATGGCTACACCTTC; CDR3aa: CASSLGSANYGYTF
abundance: few; j_gene: TRBJ1-1; d_gene: TRBD1; v_gene: TRBV4-1; CDR3nt: TGCGCCAGCAGCCAAGATCCCCAGGGACAGTACACTGAAGCTTTCTTT; CDR3aa: CASSQDPQGQYTEAFF
abundance: .; j_gene: TRBJ2-7; d_gene: TRBD1; v_gene: TRBV19; CDR3nt: TGTGCCAGTAGTGCCCGGACAGGAGAGGAGCAGTACTTC; CDR3aa: CASSARTGEEQYF
abundance: .; j_gene: TRBJ2-1; d_gene: .; v_gene: TRBV5-6; CDR3nt: TGTGCCAGCAGCTTGTGGGGGGTACACCTAACCTACTACAATGAGCAGTTCTTC; CDR3aa: CASSLWGVHLTYYNEQFF
abundance: .; j_gene: TRBJ1-2; d_gene: TRBD1; v_gene: TRBV6-5; CDR3nt: TGTGCCAGCAGTTACTCAGGGGGCGGCTATGGCTACACCTTC; CDR3aa: CASSYSGGGYGYTF
abundance: .; j_gene: TRBJ2-1; d_gene: TRBD2; v_gene: TRBV19; CDR3nt: TGTGCCAGTAGTATACTAGCGGGAGGGGTGTATGAGCAGTTCTTC; CDR3aa: CASSILAGGVYEQFF
abundance: .; j_gene: TRBJ2-5; d_gene: .; v_gene: TRBV14; CDR3nt: TGTGCCAGCAGCCAAGATCCAGGTATCCTCCAAGAGACCCAGTACTTC; CDR3aa: CASSQDPGILQETQYF
abundance: few; j_gene: TRBJ1-5; d_gene: TRBD1; v_gene: TRBV7-2; CDR3nt: TGTGCCAGCAGCTTACCGGACAGGGGAGTAAATCAGCCCCAGCATTTT; CDR3aa: CASSLPDRGVNQPQHF
abundance: .; j_gene: TRBJ2-3; d_gene: .; v_gene: TRBV5-1; CDR3nt: TGCGCCAGCAGCCTATTTTTTACCAGGGGAACTGCAGATACGCAGTATTTT; CDR3aa: CASSLFFTRGTADTQYF
abundance: .; j_gene: TRBJ1-1; d_gene: .; v_gene: TRBV18; CDR3nt: TGTGCCAGCTCACCCGCACAGAACACTGAAGCTTTCTTT; CDR3aa: CASSPAQNTEAFF
abundance: .; j_gene: TRBJ2-7; d_gene: .; v_gene: TRBV5-1; CDR3nt: TGCGCCAGCAGCTTGGAACCACGGTTCCCCTCCTACGAGCAGTACTTC; CDR3aa: CASSLEPRFPSYEQYF
abundance: .; j_gene: TRBJ2-4; d_gene: .; v_gene: TRBV4-2; CDR3nt: TGTGCCAGCAGCCCCGAGGAGGGAGTCGTTAACATTCAGTACTTC; CDR3aa: CASSPEEGVVNIQYF
abundance: .; j_gene: TRBJ2-1; d_gene: .; v_gene: TRBV6-4; CDR3nt: TGTGCCAGCAGTGACTCCGCGGGAGAGGGGGAGAATGAGCAGTTCTTC; CDR3aa: CASSDSAGEGENEQFF
abundance: .; j_gene: TRBJ2-3; d_gene: TRBD2; v_gene: TRBV18; CDR3nt: TGTGCCAGCTCACGGGGACTAGCGGGAGGAGGAGATACGCAGTATTTT; CDR3aa: CASSRGLAGGGDTQYF
abundance: .; j_gene: TRBJ1-1; d_gene: .; v_gene: TRBV5-1; CDR3nt: TGCGCCAGCAGCTTGAAGACAGGTATGAACACTGAAGCTTTCTTT; CDR3aa: CASSLKTGMNTEAFF
abundance: .; j_gene: TRBJ2-2; d_gene: TRBD2; v_gene: TRBV4-2; CDR3nt: TGTGCCAGCAGCCAAGATGGCCTAGCGGGGAACTCGAACACCGGGGAGCTGTTTTTT; CDR3aa: CASSQDGLAGNSNTGELFF
abundance: few; j_gene: TRBJ1-3; d_gene: .; v_gene: TRBV18; CDR3nt: TGTGCCAGCTCACCACCCGGACAGATGAACACCATATATTTT; CDR3aa: CASSPPGQMNTIYF
abundance: few; j_gene: TRBJ2-1; d_gene: TRBD2; v_gene: TRBV4-2; CDR3nt: TGTGCCAGCAGCCAAGAGGCTAGCGGGAGCAATGAGCAGTTCTTC; CDR3aa: CASSQEASGSNEQFF
abundance: .; j_gene: TRBJ2-1; d_gene: TRBD1; v_gene: TRBV2; CDR3nt: TGTGCCAGCAGTGGATTTGGGACAGGGTGGTTTGAGCAGTTCTTC; CDR3aa: CASSGFGTGWFEQFF
abundance: .; j_gene: TRBJ2-2; d_gene: TRBD2; v_gene: TRBV4-1; CDR3nt: TGCGCCAGCAGCCGAGCGGGAGGAGGGTTGGGGAAGAACACCGGGGAGCTGTTTTTT; CDR3aa: CASSRAGGGLGKNTGELFF
abundance: .; j_gene: TRBJ2-7; d_gene: .; v_gene: TRBV5-1; CDR3nt: TGCGCCAGCAGCGAGACAGGCCCTCTAGAGCAGTACTTC; CDR3aa: CASSETGPLEQYF
abundance: few; j_gene: TRBJ2-3; d_gene: TRBD1; v_gene: TRBV6-4; CDR3nt: TGTGCCAGCAGTCCGGGACAGGGGGCAGATACGCAGTATTTT; CDR3aa: CASSPGQGADTQYF
abundance: .; j_gene: TRBJ1-1; d_gene: .; v_gene: TRBV6-5; CDR3nt: TGTGCCAGCAGTTCTTGGGAGTGGATGAACACTGAAGCTTTCTTT; CDR3aa: CASSSWEWMNTEAFF
abundance: once; j_gene: TRBJ2-7; d_gene: TRBD1; v_gene: TRBV5-1; CDR3nt: TGCGCCAGCAGCTTGGGGACAGGGGGCGTCGAGCAGTACTTC; CDR3aa: CASSLGTGGVEQYF
abundance: .; j_gene: TRBJ2-7; d_gene: TRBD1; v_gene: TRBV4-2; CDR3nt: TGTGCCAGCAGCCAAGATCTAGGGACAGGGGGCGCCGAGCAGTACTTC; CDR3aa: CASSQDLGTGGAEQYF
abundance: .; j_gene: TRBJ2-5; d_gene: .; v_gene: TRBV5-6; CDR3nt: TGTGCCAGCAGCTTGGGGGACTGGGAGACCCAGTACTTC; CDR3aa: CASSLGDWETQYF
abundance: .; j_gene: TRBJ1-5; d_gene: .; v_gene: TRBV6-1; CDR3nt: TGTGCCAGCAGTGAAAGCACAGGTAGTCCCAATCAGCCCCAGCATTTT; CDR3aa: CASSESTGSPNQPQHF
abundance: .; j_gene: TRBJ2-1; d_gene: .; v_gene: TRBV19; CDR3nt: TGTGCCAGTACCAGTCTCGTTTACAATGAGCAGTTCTTC; CDR3aa: CASTSLVYNEQFF
abundance: .; j_gene: TRBJ2-5; d_gene: TRBD1; v_gene: TRBV12-5; CDR3nt: TGTGCTAGTGGTCCAGGGTGGCAGGGGGCGCGTTATGGGACCCAGTACTTC; CDR3aa: CASGPGWQGARYGTQYF
abundance: .; j_gene: TRBJ2-1; d_gene: .; v_gene: TRBV5-1; CDR3nt: TGCGCCAGCAGCTTGGAGACAGGAGCTTACAATGAGCAGTTCTTC; CDR3aa: CASSLETGAYNEQFF
abundance: .; j_gene: TRBJ2-3; d_gene: .; v_gene: TRBV5-1; CDR3nt: TGCGCCAGCGGCGACAGCCAGAGCACAGATACGCAGTATTTT; CDR3aa: CASGDSQSTDTQYF